This T cell receptor (beta chain) was obtained from a study of blood T cell repertoires in COVID-19. Background on the study: In each case, the material was cDNA or gDNA derived from T cells, B-cell-depleted T cells, or PBMCs.

Per the original data handling: Quantification of nucleated cells was approximated via reference gene primer amplification. Sequenced by immunoSEQ multiplex PCR; TCRdb stores in-frame clones only, minus some. V, J and clone size reflect that table, while D and trimming were determined from the DNA. The sample holds approximately 66,000 clones; about 87% are singletons and the top ten take roughly 7%. Losses at the gene ends were 4 bases for V and 5 bases for J; bases not matched to a gene: 7. Germline V gives CDR1 SQVTM, CDR2 ANQGSEA. This CDR3 is 15 amino acids long. This sequence joins TRBV29-1 and TRBJ2-2, with 10 bases that match TRBD2. Sequencing was done on a sample of peripheral blood. The TCR comes from a man between 60 and 75 years old with acute or convalescent COVID-19. CDR3 loop: CSVGTRTSGTGELFF. CDR3 DNA sequence: TGCAGCGTTGGTACCCGGACTAGCGGTACCGGGGAGCTGTTTTTT.